Listed here are 18 T cell receptor beta chains from one sample, sequenced in a study of PD-1 blockade in mismatch repair-deficient tumors. The method was immunoSEQ multiplex PCR; TCRdb's version includes in-frame clones alone and lacks a portion of them. The data show under 150,000 clones, approximately 90% seen once. This specimen consisted of peripheral blood, obtained 44 weeks after starting pembrolizumab. These receptors were collected from an adult with mismatch repair-deficient cancer.

The chain combines TRBV5-6 with TRBJ1-4; D may be TRBD1 (6 bases). Germline CDR1 SGHDT, CDR2 YYEEEE. This CDR3 has 16 residues. V was shortened by 1 base and J by 8 bases, with 18 bases between the two germline ends. Written as DNA, the CDR3 is TGTGCCAGCAGCTTGACTGCGGGGGGCAGAGTAGAAAAACTGTTTTTT. It encodes CASSLTAGGRVEKLFF.

This chain uses TRBV7-9 with TRBJ2-3; D gene unclear. The germline V and J ends were trimmed by 1 base and 2 bases, with 16 bases remaining between them. The CDR3 is made up of 17 amino acids. The germline V gene has CDR1 SEHNR and CDR2 FQNEAQ (reference sequence). CDR3 in amino acids: CASSLEQQSPPTDTQYF. The DNA of the CDR3 is TGTGCCAGCAGCTTAGAGCAGCAATCCCCCCCCACAGATACGCAGTATTTT.

The chain is built from TRBV7-8 and TRBJ2-1, with 13 bases aligning to TRBD2. The V and J ends lost 4 bases and 8 bases, in that order; junction bases with no gene match: 8. This CDR3 is 16 amino acids long. Germline-derived CDR1 and CDR2 are SGHVS and FQNEAQ. CDR3 nucleotide sequence: TGTGCCAGCAGCTCGGGGACTAGCGGGGCCTTCGATGAGCAGTTCTTC. Translating it yields CASSSGTSGAFDEQFF. Complete variable domain (other parts from reference TRBV7-8 and TRBJ2-1): GAGVSQSPRYKVAKRGQDVALRCDPISGHVSLFWYQQALGQGPEFLTYFQNEAQLDKSGLPSDRFFAERPEGSVSTLKIQRTQQEDSAVYLCASSSGTSGAFDEQFFGPGTRLTVL.

This clone was found a few times. This chain connects TRBV30 to TRBJ2-7; 8 bases line up with TRBD2. V shed 0 bases and J 2 bases; nucleotides not matched to a gene: 6. CDR3 size: 15 residues. Germline CDR1 GTSNPN, CDR2 SVGIG (reference sequence). The CDR3 sequence is CAWSVLPGGPYEQYF. The CDR3 region has the DNA TGTGCCTGGAGTGTACTCCCGGGAGGGCCCTACGAGCAGTACTTC.

This chain uses TRBV28 with TRBJ1-5; a possible D gene is TRBD1 (5 bases). CDR1 MDHEN and CDR2 SYDVKM come from the germline V gene. This CDR3 comprises 16 residues. V lost 6 bases to trimming and J lost 4 bases, with 19 bases between them. The CDR3 DNA is TGTGCCAGCAGCGGAACGGGGACGGAGAGAAATCAGCCCCAGCATTTT. It yields the protein CASSGTGTERNQPQHF.

This clone was picked up a small number of times. This chain uses TRBV30 with TRBJ2-6; D call uncertain. The germline gives CDR1 GTSNPN, CDR2 SVGIG (reference sequence). Trimming cost V 0 bases and J 4 bases, with 10 bases left between them. The CDR3 has 15 amino acids. The CDR3 here is CAWSVTLRGANVLTF. Written as DNA, the CDR3 is TGTGCCTGGAGTGTAACCCTGAGGGGGGCCAACGTCCTGACTTTC.

The V call is TRBV29-1, the J call TRBJ2-5, with no clear D. The germline V gene has CDR1 SQVTM and CDR2 ANQGSEA. The germline V and J ends were trimmed by 3 bases and 0 bases, with 8 bases remaining between them. The CDR3 length is 13 residues. CDR3 sequence reads: CSVEARYQETQYF. The DNA of the CDR3 is TGCAGCGTTGAGGCCAGGTACCAAGAGACCCAGTACTTC.

The rearrangement joins TRBV5-1 to TRBJ2-1, with TRBD1 matching 12 bases. The CDR3 totals 15 residues. CDR1 and CDR2 (germline): SGHRS, YFSETQ. V shed 4 bases, J shed 15 bases, and the junction held 14 bases outside the gene matches. The chain's CDR3 is CASSNTGQGAEEGFF. The CDR3 DNA sequence: TGCGCCAGCAGCAATACGGGACAGGGGGCTGAGGAGGGGTTCTTC.

The chain carries TRBV6-5 and TRBJ1-1; D uncertain. The CDR3 extends over 15 amino acids. Between the trimmed V and J ends, which lost 4 bases and 1 base, there was a span of 13 bases. Germline V gene sequence: CDR1 MNHEY, CDR2 SVGAGI. In nucleotides, the CDR3 is TGTGCCAGCAGTTCCGCCCCCAGGAGGAACACTGAAGCTTTCTTT. This encodes CASSSAPRRNTEAFF.

The chain uses TRBV15 and TRBJ2-1; TRBD2 might be the D (7 bases). The length of the CDR3 is 16 residues. Germline CDR1 is LNHNV and CDR2 is YYDKDF (reference sequence). Trimming removed 0 bases at V and 8 bases at J, with 17 bases between. The CDR3 sequence: CATSRDEGGGRDEQFF. CDR3 sequence (DNA): TGTGCCACCAGCAGAGATGAGGGAGGGGGGCGCGATGAGCAGTTCTTC.

The chain carries TRBV19 and TRBJ2-2; D is undetermined. The CDR3 length is 14 residues. Trimming took 9 bases from V and 1 from J, leaving 12 bases between them. The germline V gene has CDR1 LNHDA and CDR2 SQIVND (reference sequence). The DNA for the CDR3 is TGTGCCAGCCAAGGATCTCTGAACACCGGGGAGCTGTTTTTT. Residues: CASQGSLNTGELFF.

The V and J genes are TRBV28 and TRBJ2-2; 7 positions match TRBD1. The junction had 1 base not matched to a gene; V was cut back by 8 bases and J by 1 base. This CDR3 region has 13 residues. Germline values: CDR1 MDHEN, CDR2 SYDVKM. DNA for the CDR3: TGTGCCAGCCGGACAGGGAACACCGGGGAGCTGTTTTTT. Protein: CASRTGNTGELFF.

This clone turned up a few times. The chain employs TRBV10-2 and TRBJ2-7, with TRBD2 as a possible D gene (5 bases). V dropped 6 bases and J dropped 2 bases, with 11 bases sitting between them. The CDR3 covers 13 residues. CDR1 and CDR2 from the germline V gene are WSHSY and SAAADI. DNA of the CDR3: TGCGCCAGCAGGACGGGGTGGGCCTACGAGCAGTACTTC. As protein: CASRTGWAYEQYF.

The rearrangement links TRBV18 to TRBJ2-4; 7 bases line up with TRBD1. The CDR3 contains 18 residues. V shed 2 bases, J shed 0 bases, and the junction held 10 bases outside the gene matches. The V gene's germline CDR1 is KGHSH and CDR2 LQKENI. CDR3 DNA: TGTGCCAGCTCACCAACCGGGACAGAGAAAATAGCCAAAAACATTCAGTACTTC. Protein sequence: CASSPTGTEKIAKNIQYF.

The chain couples TRBV6-6 to TRBJ1-2; no reliable D call. V lost 2 bases and J 8 bases, leaving 12 bases between the germline ends. Per germline, CDR1 MNHNY and CDR2 SVGAGI (reference sequence). This CDR3 comprises 13 residues. CDR3 sequence (DNA): TGTGCCAGCAGTTACACCCCGTCTTGGGGCTACACCTTC. Protein sequence: CASSYTPSWGYTF.

CDR3 region: CASSLEALGGNTEAFF. In DNA form, the CDR3 reads TGTGCCAGCAGCTTGGAGGCGTTAGGAGGGAACACTGAAGCTTTCTTT. This sequence joins TRBV5-4 and TRBJ1-1, with D unresolved. The CDR3 has 16 residues. CDR1 is SGHNT, CDR2 YYREEE, per germline (reference sequence). V was shortened by 0 bases and J by 1 base, with 13 bases between the two germline ends. Based on the CDR3 plus reference TRBV5-4 and TRBJ1-1, the full variable domain is ETGVTQSPTHLIKTRGQQVTLRCSSQSGHNTVSWYQQALGQGPQFIFQYYREEENGRGNFPPRFSGLQFPNYSSELNVNALELDDSALYLCASSLEALGGNTEAFFGQGTRLTVV.

This clone is a singleton in its sample. This chain links TRBV11-2 with TRBJ2-7; no clear D. The CDR3 loop spans 14 amino acids. Per the germline V gene, CDR1 is SGHAT and CDR2 is FQNNGV. The V gene lost 4 bases and the J gene lost 2 bases, with 12 bases spanning the gap. The CDR3, as DNA: TGTGCCAGCAGCTCCCCCTTTCCTACCTACGAGCAGTACTTC. Translating it yields CASSSPFPTYEQYF.

This clone was recorded once. V is TRBV28 and J is TRBJ2-7; the D call may be TRBD1 or TRBD2 (5 bases each). The V and J ends lost 2 bases and 4 bases respectively, with 12 bases between them. Germline V gene sequence: CDR1 MDHEN, CDR2 SYDVKM. The CDR3 has 14 residues. CDR3 coding DNA: TGTGCCAGCAGTTTAAGGGACGGGATTTACGAGCAGTACTTC. It is translated as CASSLRDGIYEQYF.